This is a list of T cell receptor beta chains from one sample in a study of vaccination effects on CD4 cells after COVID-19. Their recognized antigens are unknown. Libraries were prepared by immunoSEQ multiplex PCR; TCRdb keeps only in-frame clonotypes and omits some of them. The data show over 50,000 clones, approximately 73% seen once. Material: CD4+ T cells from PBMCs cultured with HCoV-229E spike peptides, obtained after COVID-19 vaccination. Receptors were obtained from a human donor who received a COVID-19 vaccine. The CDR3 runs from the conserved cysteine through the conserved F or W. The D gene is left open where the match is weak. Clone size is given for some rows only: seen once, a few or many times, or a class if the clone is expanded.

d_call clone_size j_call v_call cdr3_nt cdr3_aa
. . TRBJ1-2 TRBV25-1 TGTGCCAGCAGTGAATCAGGGGCTGGGGGCTACACCTTC CASSESGAGGYTF
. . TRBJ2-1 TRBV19 TGTGCCAGTAGACGGGGAATCTTGCCGTACAATGAGCAGTTCTTC CASRRGILPYNEQFF
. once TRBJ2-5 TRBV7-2 TGTGCCAGCAGCTTGAACCGCCAAGAGACCCAGTACTTC CASSLNRQETQYF
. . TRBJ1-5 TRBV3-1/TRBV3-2 TGTGCCAGCAGCCAAGGAGGTTACTCTGGAGGCAATCAGCCCCAGCATTTT CASSQGGYSGGNQPQHF
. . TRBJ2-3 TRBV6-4 TGTGCCAGCAGCCTTAGGAACACAGATACGCAGTATTTT CASSLRNTDTQYF
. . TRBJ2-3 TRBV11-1 TGTGCCAGCAGCCCACCAGGGATAGATACGCAGTATTTT CASSPPGIDTQYF
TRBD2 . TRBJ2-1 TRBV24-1 TGTGCCACCAGTGATCCGGGACTAGCGGGGGGGCCGGGGAATGAGCAGTTCTTC CATSDPGLAGGPGNEQFF
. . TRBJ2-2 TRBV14 TGTGCCAGCAGCCAAGAGTTTGTCGGGCCAGGGGAGCTGTTTTTT CASSQEFVGPGELFF
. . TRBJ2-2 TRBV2 TGTGCCAGCAGTACTTTCCGGGACATTCTTAACACCGGGGAGCTGTTTTTT CASSTFRDILNTGELFF
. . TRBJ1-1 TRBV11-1 TGTGCCAGCAGCTTAGGGCCAGGGAGGACTGAAGCTTTCTTT CASSLGPGRTEAFF
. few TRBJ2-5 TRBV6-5 TGTGCCAGCACCCGACCAAAGGACCAAGAGACCCAGTACTTC CASTRPKDQETQYF
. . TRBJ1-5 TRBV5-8 TGTGCCAGCAGCTTTCGGGGGCGAGATGGCAATCAGCCCCAGCATTTT CASSFRGRDGNQPQHF
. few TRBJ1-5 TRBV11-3 TGTGCCAGCAGGGGAGGGGTCTGGCAGGGCTACAATCAGCCCCAGCATTTT CASRGGVWQGYNQPQHF
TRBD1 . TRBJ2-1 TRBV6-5 TGTGCCAGCAGCCAAACCGGGACAGGGCACAATGAGCAGTTCTTC CASSQTGTGHNEQFF
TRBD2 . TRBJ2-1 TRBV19 TGTGCCAGTAGTACAACTAGCGGGGGATACAATGAGCAGTTCTTC CASSTTSGGYNEQFF
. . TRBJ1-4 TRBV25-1 TGTGCCAGCAGTCCTGGGGGGGAAAGGGGAAATGAAAAACTGTTTTTT CASSPGGERGNEKLFF
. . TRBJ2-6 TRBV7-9 TGTGCCAGCAGCTTAGACGGGGTCCGGGTAGGGGCCAACGTCCTGACTTTC CASSLDGVRVGANVLTF
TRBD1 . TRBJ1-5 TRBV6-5 TGTGCCAGCAGTTACTCGAGGACAGGGAATCAGCCCCAGCATTTT CASSYSRTGNQPQHF
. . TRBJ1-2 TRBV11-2 TGTGCCAGCAGCTTAGACCGGGACCGCTTTGGCTACACCTTC CASSLDRDRFGYTF
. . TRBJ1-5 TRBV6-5 TGTGCCAGCACGGTGATGTTGGCCGTCTCAGAACCCCAGCATTTT CASTVMLAVSEPQHF
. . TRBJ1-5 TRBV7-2 TGTGCCAGCAGCTTAGAGAGGAGTCGTCAGCCCCAGCATTTT CASSLERSRQPQHF
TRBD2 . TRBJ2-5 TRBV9 TGTGCCAGCAGCGCCTCCGGGACTAGCGGGACCCAGTACTTC CASSASGTSGTQYF
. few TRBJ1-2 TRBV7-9 TGTGCCAGCAGGCGAGCGGGATTGGGGGACTATGGCTACACCTTC CASRRAGLGDYGYTF
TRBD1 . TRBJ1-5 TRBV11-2 TGTGCCAGCAGCTTAATTTTCCGACAGGGCGCCCAAGGGAATCAGCCCCAGCATTTT CASSLIFRQGAQGNQPQHF
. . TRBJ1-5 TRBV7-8 TGTGCCAGCAGCTTAGGATTTTACATTTATAGCAATCAGCCCCAGCATTTT CASSLGFYIYSNQPQHF
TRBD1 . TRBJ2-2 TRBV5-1 TGCGCCAGCAGCCCCGGGACAGGGACGAACACCGGGGAGCTGTTTTTT CASSPGTGTNTGELFF